This TCR beta chain was sequenced during a study of beta chain features in type 1 diabetes. Study-level information: All of the samples together had 107,917,701 sorted cells examined.

What was sequenced were expressed TCRB transcripts, since all of the isolated RNA had been reverse transcribed. TCRdb's copy holds only in-frame clones and misses some; the assay was immunoSEQ multiplex PCR. The sample contains 900,000 or so clones, roughly 15% of which appear only once. This clone was detected a few times. CDR3 size: 14 residues. The V gene end was trimmed by 3 bases and the J gene end by 8 bases; junction bases not matched to a gene: 8. Germline V lookup: CDR1 SGHTA, CDR2 FQGNSA. The authors took one heparinised blood draw, averaging about 120 mL, from each donor. Cell sorting via CD45RO/CCR7/CD25/CD127/CD95/CD27 was performed to obtain CD4+ naive, central memory, regulatory and stem cell-like memory cells.

J is TRBJ1-2 and V is TRBV7-2; TRBD1 matches at 8 bases. The sequence derives from a young woman in good health. Source material: naive CD4+ T cells from blood. The DNA of the CDR3 is TGTGCCAGCAGCTTGGGAGCCGGGACAGGAGGCTACACCTTC. Its protein product is CASSLGAGTGGYTF.